Presented here are 14 T cell receptor beta chains from one specimen sequenced in a study of T cell responses to AZD1222 COVID-19 vaccine. TCRdb's copy holds only in-frame clones and misses some; the assay was immunoSEQ multiplex PCR. The sample includes roughly 140,000 clones, 88% of them seen just once. The sample consisted of peripheral blood, taken on day 0 of MenACWY control vaccination. These receptors all come from an adult in good health.

The chain has TRBV4-1 and TRBJ2-4, with 9 bases matching TRBD1. Germline loops: CDR1 MGHRA, CDR2 YSYEKL. This CDR3 has 14 residues. V lost 2 bases, J lost 5 bases, and 1 base stayed unmatched. The CDR3 DNA follows: TGCGCCAGCAGCCAAAGGACAGGGGAAAACATTCAGTACTTC. Translation gives CASSQRTGENIQYF.

This clone was observed once. The chain combines TRBV6-5 with TRBJ2-7; TRBD1 matches at 11 bases. V lost 6 bases to trimming and J lost 2 bases; unmatched junction nucleotides: 6. CDR1 is MNHEY, CDR2 SVGAGI, per germline. The CDR3 sequence is 15 residues long. The CDR3 region has the DNA TGTGCCAGCAGGCGGGGACAGGGGGAGACCTACGAGCAGTACTTC. The encoded protein is CASRRGQGETYEQYF.

The chain recombines TRBV19 with TRBJ2-7, with a tentative D call TRBD2 (6 bases). There are 15 residues in the CDR3. Per the germline V gene, CDR1 is LNHDA and CDR2 is SQIVND (reference sequence). Trimming took 6 bases from V and 6 from J, leaving 21 bases between them. CDR3 sequence (DNA): TGTGCCAGTAGCCCTCCCGGGACTGCCCCGTTCGAGCAGTACTTC. Translated, it gives CASSPPGTAPFEQYF.

CDR3 sequence: CAISPRGSYNEQFF. The DNA for the CDR3 is TGTGCCATCAGTCCCAGGGGGTCCTACAATGAGCAGTTCTTC. The J gene is TRBJ2-1, the V gene TRBV10-3; TRBD1 agrees at 7 bases. V dropped 5 bases and J dropped 1; count of bases not matched to a gene: 2. This CDR3 region has 14 residues. Germline V gene sequence: CDR1 ENHRY, CDR2 SYGVKD.

This chain links TRBV19 with TRBJ1-2, with 9 bases aligning to TRBD1. The trim removed 6 bases at V and 4 bases at J, leaving 6 bases unmatched. CDR3 length equals 14 residues. Germline V CDR1 and CDR2: LNHDA, SQIVND (reference sequence). The CDR3 sequence is CASRFPGQGYGYTF. DNA of the CDR3: TGTGCCAGTAGGTTTCCGGGACAGGGCTATGGCTACACCTTC.

This rearrangement joins TRBV6-2 or TRBV6-3 to TRBJ2-3, with D possibly TRBD1 on 6 matching bases. This CDR3 spans 14 amino acids. The V end was cut by 3 bases, the J end by 6 bases, with 13 bases between. Per germline, CDR1 MNHEY and CDR2 SVGEGT. CDR3 sequence reads: CASSYLGAEDTQYF. In nucleotides, the CDR3 is TGTGCCAGCAGTTATTTGGGGGCAGAGGATACGCAGTATTTT.

The rearrangement joins TRBV28 to TRBJ1-6; D uncertain. CDR3 size: 16 residues. V was pared by 2 bases and J by 3 bases, with 11 bases between. Germline CDR1 reads MDHEN; CDR2 reads SYDVKM. For the CDR3, the DNA is TGTGCCAGCAGTTTAGCCGGAGCAGACTATAATTCACCCCTCCACTTT. It encodes CASSLAGADYNSPLHF.

The genes are TRBV5-6 and TRBJ1-6, with D hard to call. Germline CDR1 SGHDT, CDR2 YYEEEE. V dropped 1 base and J dropped 6 bases, with 8 bases sitting between them. This CDR3 has 14 amino acids. CDR3 loop: CASSLSRSNSPLHF. Here the CDR3 DNA reads TGTGCCAGCAGCTTGTCCCGTAGTAATTCACCCCTCCACTTT.

This chain uses TRBV27 with TRBJ1-6; 9 bases are a match to TRBD1. V lost 4 bases to trimming and J lost 7 bases; unmatched junction nucleotides: 2. CDR3 length: 14 amino acids. Germline CDR1 reads MNHEY; CDR2 reads SMNVEV (reference sequence). CDR3 in amino acids: CASSWDRDNSPLHF. CDR3 bases: TGTGCCAGCAGTTGGGACAGGGACAATTCACCCCTCCACTTT.

The chain recombines TRBV21-1 with TRBJ1-5; the table's D call TRBD1 went unverified against the DNA. TRBV21-1 is assigned pseudogene status. This CDR3 spans 12 amino acids. CDR3 amino acids: CASSKAGQPQHF. In DNA, the CDR3 is TGTGCCAGCAGCAAAGCTGGCCAGCCCCAGCATTTT.

The rearrangement uses TRBV5-1 and TRBJ2-3, with 11 bases lining up with TRBD2. Germline CDR1 SGHRS, CDR2 YFSETQ. Trimming at V came to 2 bases and at J to 2 bases, leaving 4 bases not matched to a gene. The CDR3 sequence is 16 residues long. The CDR3 DNA follows: TGCGCCAGCAGCTTCCTACTAGCGGGGGCCACAGATACGCAGTATTTT. It yields the protein CASSFLLAGATDTQYF.

The chain uses TRBV5-4 and TRBJ2-1, with 9 bases aligning to TRBD1. In germline, CDR1 is SGHNT, CDR2 YYREEE (reference sequence). J was trimmed by 5 bases and V by 4 bases; bases with no gene match: 10. This CDR3 has 16 amino acids. CDR3 amino acids: CASSPIQGAVHNEQFF. Here the CDR3 DNA reads TGTGCCAGCAGCCCAATACAGGGGGCTGTCCACAATGAGCAGTTCTTC.

The V gene is TRBV29-1, the J gene TRBJ2-3, with D maybe TRBD2 (5 bases). V was pared by 7 bases and J by 8 bases, with 16 bases between. This CDR3 is 12 amino acids long. Germline V gives CDR1 SQVTM, CDR2 ANQGSEA. The chain's CDR3 is CSAGPSRGTQYF. The CDR3 DNA reads TGCAGCGCCGGACCCAGCCGGGGTACGCAGTATTTT.

The V and J genes are TRBV5-1 and TRBJ1-2, with a weak D call TRBD1 (6 bases). V was cut by 4 bases and J by 0 bases, with 13 bases left in between. There are 15 residues in the CDR3. Germline CDR1 SGHRS, CDR2 YFSETQ. In nucleotides, the CDR3 is TGCGCCAGCAGCACCCGGACAGCAGCTAACTATGGCTACACCTTC. This translates into CASSTRTAANYGYTF.